The clone carrying this T cell receptor (beta chain) has at least ten counts. Samples came from axillary lymph nodes draining the breast cancer. From the multiplex PCR reads, TCRdb called clonotypes with MiXCR, one entry per CDR3 protein. This sample carries approximately 90,000 distinct CDR3 sequences, more than 25% of them seen once, and the ten largest clones take 8.1%. These data are taken from a study of breast tumors, draining lymph nodes, adjacent tissues. This CDR3 is built from 15 residues. Per the germline V gene, CDR1 is MNHEY and CDR2 is SMNVEV (reference sequence). The J segment lost 3 bases and the V segment lost 3 bases, leaving 7 bases of the junction unmatched.

The source is a female donor with breast cancer. Some clones in this sample may be carry-over from other donors' samples. The sample was axillary lymph node tissue. The V gene is TRBV27, the J gene TRBJ1-2; the match to TRBD1 covers 7 bases. The CDR3 sequence: CASSFERGPYYGYTF. As DNA, the CDR3 is TGTGCCAGCAGTTTTGAGAGGGGGCCTTACTATGGCTACACCTTC.